This TCR beta chain was captured by sequencing in a study of T cells in localized non-small cell lung cancer. Unmatched junction bases numbered 3, after V lost 0 bases and J lost 4 bases. The CDR3 is made up of 16 amino acids. From germline, CDR1 is SGHDT and CDR2 YYEEEE. With respect to this clone: Its antigen is unidentified.

The protocol was immunoSEQ multiplex PCR, while the TCRdb copy is restricted to in-frame clones and leaves out a portion. The sample has more than 30,000 clones, less than 80% seen once. Study outcomes and limitations: The study sequenced only one region of the tumor. As a result, intratumor heterogeneity could not be excluded and remains possible.

The sequence derives from a male donor at least 60 years old with stage II squamous cell lung carcinoma. Sample: peripheral blood, taken before any cancer treatment. The gene calls are TRBV5-6 and TRBJ2-2, with TRBD2 matching over 10 bases. The CDR3 reads CASSLGTSGATGELFF. The CDR3 nucleotides read TGTGCCAGCAGCTTGGGCACTAGCGGGGCCACCGGGGAGCTGTTTTTT.